These 19 T cell receptor beta chains were all obtained from the same sample, sequenced in a study of T cell repertoires in cytomegalovirus infection. Their antigens remain unidentified. TCRdb re-analysed the reads in MiXCR, keeping a single row per CDR3 protein. The sample lists 55,000 to 85,000 distinct CDR3 sequences, 20% to 25% occurring once. This specimen consisted of CD8+ T cells from cultured PBMCs, obtained from culture after CMV antigen stimulation. These receptor sequences come from a human donor in good health (CMV status not recorded). Some clones in this sample may be carry-over from other donors' samples.

The chain joins TRBV20-1 to TRBJ1-1; no definite D call. V gave up 0 bases and J gave up 0 bases, with 23 bases separating them. Germline-derived CDR1 and CDR2 are DFQATT and SNEGSKA (reference sequence). The CDR3 extends over 19 amino acids. In DNA form, the CDR3 reads TGCAGTGCTAGAGAAGTTGTTTCGACCCTACTACGAATGAACACTGAAGCTTTCTTT. Its protein is CSAREVVSTLLRMNTEAFF.

The CDR3 DNA sequence: TGTGCCAGCAGTTGGGATGGGGACGGCTACACCTTC. Translated: CASSWDGDGYTF. The rearrangement links TRBV7-2 to TRBJ1-2, with TRBD1 as a possible D gene (5 bases). Germline lookup yields CDR1 SGHTA and CDR2 FQGNSA. The CDR3 is 12 amino acids. V lost 6 bases to trimming and J lost 8 bases, with 13 bases between them.

The chain uses TRBV7-7 and TRBJ2-1, with D possibly being TRBD2 (5 bases). The CDR3 loop spans 16 amino acids. Germline CDR1 SSHAT, CDR2 FNYEAQ (reference sequence). V shed 5 bases and J shed 3 bases, with 17 bases lying between them. This chain's CDR3 is CASSPRPGINYNEQFF. DNA for the CDR3: TGTGCCAGCAGCCCACGGCCCGGGATCAACTACAATGAGCAGTTCTTC.

This clonotype turned up a few times. V usage is TRBV6-6 and J usage is TRBJ1-3; unclear D gene. This CDR3 is 14 amino acids long. V lost 2 bases to trimming and J lost 8 bases, with 13 bases between them. Germline V CDR1 and CDR2: MNHNY, SVGAGI (reference sequence). CDR3 sequence (DNA): TGTGCCAGCAGTTACGTGGGAACCGGCGACACCATATATTTT. Its protein is CASSYVGTGDTIYF.

The chain links TRBV7-9 to TRBJ2-7; D remains ambiguous. Per germline, CDR1 SEHNR and CDR2 FQNEAQ (reference sequence). CDR3 length equals 11 residues. V was pared by 2 bases and J by 5 bases, with 4 bases between. The CDR3 DNA reads as TGTGCCAGCAGCTTATTCGACGAGCAGTACTTC. Protein sequence: CASSLFDEQYF.

This clonotype was seen a handful of times. It may be a read error: a sequence one base away is much more abundant. The CDR3 bases are TGTGCCAGCAGCTTGGATGAAAAACTGTTTTTT. Residues: CASSLDEKLFF. The rearrangement uses TRBV7-2 and TRBJ1-4; D not certain. With 3 bases removed from V and 6 bases from J, the gap between germline ends came to 2 bases. Germline values: CDR1 SGHTA, CDR2 FQGNSA. The CDR3 runs 11 residues.

The chain is built from TRBV6-8 and TRBJ2-2; 11 nucleotides match TRBD2. This CDR3 comprises 16 residues. Trimming cost V 4 bases and J 3 bases; bases outside gene matches: 4. Germline CDR1 and CDR2: MNHGY and SAAAGT. CDR3 region: CASSFSGGADTGELFF. The CDR3 nucleotides are TGTGCCAGCAGTTTTAGCGGGGGGGCCGACACCGGGGAGCTGTTTTTT.

This clonotype has just a few counts. The rearrangement links TRBV20-1 to TRBJ2-5; D call uncertain. The germline gives CDR1 DFQATT, CDR2 SNEGSKA (reference sequence). V was cut by 6 bases and J by 0 bases, with 8 bases left in between. This CDR3 region has 12 residues. The CDR3 region is CSANTYQETQYF. In nucleotides, the CDR3 is TGCAGTGCCAATACGTACCAAGAGACCCAGTACTTC.

This clonotype showed up just a few times. CDR3 residues: CASSLGGPSGELFF. The CDR3 bases are TGTGCCAGCAGTTTAGGGGGGCCGAGCGGGGAGCTGTTTTTT. This chain joins TRBV12-3 or TRBV12-4 and TRBJ2-2, with D maybe TRBD1 (6 bases). V lost 1 base and J 7 bases, leaving 10 bases between the germline ends. The CDR3 runs 14 residues.

In the case of this clonotype: One junction end disagrees with the germline gene, perhaps due to a read error. The rearrangement links TRBV6-2 or TRBV6-3 to TRBJ2-5; 7 positions match TRBD1. The germline gives CDR1 MNHEY, CDR2 SVGEGT. The CDR3 length is 13 residues. CDR3 amino acids: CASRLTGQGTQYF. CDR3 nucleotides: TGTGCCAGCAGACTGACAGGGCAAGGGACCCAGTACTTC.

The rearrangement uses TRBV4-3 and TRBJ1-1; D is unclear. This CDR3 has 13 amino acids. Trimming pared 0 bases from V and 4 bases from J, leaving 6 bases between. Per the germline V gene, CDR1 is LGHNA and CDR2 is YSLEER. Here the CDR3 reads CASSQEDSTEAFF. The CDR3 nucleotides are TGCGCCAGCAGCCAAGAAGACTCCACTGAAGCTTTCTTT.

This clonotype was counted only a few times. The J gene is TRBJ2-7, the V gene TRBV6-6; 7 bases fit TRBD2. The junction had 10 bases not matched to a gene; V was cut back by 5 bases and J by 3 bases. Germline CDR1 is MNHNY and CDR2 is SVGAGI (reference sequence). The CDR3 extends over 15 amino acids. Here the CDR3 reads CASSGDRGENYEQYF. In DNA form, the CDR3 reads TGTGCCAGCAGTGGCGATCGGGGGGAGAACTACGAGCAGTACTTC.

This clonotype appeared a few times. This chain connects TRBV4-3 to TRBJ2-7; D perhaps matches TRBD1 (6 bases). Trimming removed 0 bases at V and 3 bases at J, with 12 bases between. CDR1 and CDR2 from the germline V gene are LGHNA and YSLEER. This CDR3 has 15 residues. The chain's CDR3 is CASSQEGRGGYEQYF. The CDR3 DNA reads TGCGCCAGCAGCCAAGAAGGGAGAGGGGGCTACGAGCAGTACTTC.

This chain connects TRBV10-1 to TRBJ2-5; 7 bases map to TRBD1. This CDR3 is 16 amino acids long. V was clipped by 0 bases and J by 3 bases; unmatched bases: 7. Looked up from germline, CDR1 is WNHNN and CDR2 is SYGVQD (reference sequence). The CDR3 DNA follows: TGCGCCAGCAGTGAGTCCATAAGGGGGCAGGAAGAGACCCAGTACTTC. This translates into CASSESIRGQEETQYF.

This sequence joins TRBV27 and TRBJ1-1; D unclear. The CDR3 length is 13 residues. Germline CDR1 MNHEY, CDR2 SMNVEV (reference sequence). Trimming took 8 bases from V and 1 from J, leaving 11 bases between them. CDR3 protein: CASRIVGNTEAFF. As DNA, the CDR3 is TGTGCCAGCCGTATAGTGGGGAACACTGAAGCTTTCTTT.

In this sample, this clonotype turned up a few times. V gene TRBV5-1 combines with J gene TRBJ1-5, with a weak D call TRBD1 (5 bases). The CDR3 is 14 residues long. Germline values: CDR1 SGHRS, CDR2 YFSETQ. V lost 1 base to trimming and J lost 4 bases, with 9 bases between them. In nucleotides, the CDR3 is TGCGCCAGCAGCTTGCACTCAGGGAATCAGCCCCAGCATTTT. This encodes CASSLHSGNQPQHF. Using reference TRBV5-1 and TRBJ1-5 for the parts outside the CDR3, the full variable domain is KAGVTQTPRYLIKTRGQQVTLSCSPISGHRSVSWYQQTPGQGLQFLFEYFSETQRNKGNFPGRFSGRQFSNSRSEMNVSTLELGDSALYLCASSLHSGNQPQHFGDGTRLSIL.

The J gene is TRBJ2-1, the V gene TRBV12-3 or TRBV12-4; 11 bases fit TRBD2. V was pared by 3 bases and J by 5 bases, with 9 bases of the junction left unmatched. The CDR3 extends over 17 amino acids. CDR3 coding DNA: TGTGCCAGCAGTTTCGAAGTAGCGGGGGGGCTGGACAATGAGCAGTTCTTC. This gives the protein CASSFEVAGGLDNEQFF.

This clonotype was recorded many times. The chain recombines TRBV27 with TRBJ1-5; D is uncertain. Trimming shortened V by 3 bases and J by 0 bases, and 9 bases separated the two germline ends. The CDR3 is 15 amino acids. The germline V gene has CDR1 MNHEY and CDR2 SMNVEV (reference sequence). Here the CDR3 reads CASSFGFYSNQPQHF. The CDR3 nucleotides read TGTGCCAGCAGTTTCGGCTTTTATAGCAATCAGCCCCAGCATTTT.

In its sample, this clonotype was seen a few times. This chain links TRBV28 with TRBJ2-2, with TRBD1 matching over 8 bases. The CDR3 totals 17 residues. Germline V gives CDR1 MDHEN, CDR2 SYDVKM. The trim removed 6 bases at V and 4 bases at J, leaving 13 bases unmatched. The chain's CDR3 is CASSTPDRAKSTGELFF. CDR3 nucleotides: TGTGCCAGCAGCACCCCGGACAGGGCTAAGAGCACCGGGGAGCTGTTTTTT.